This T cell receptor beta chain is from a study of T cells in tumors after PD-1 blockade. Across the whole study: Prior checkpoint blockade, systemic immunosuppressant use, or anti-cancer therapy within 4 weeks excluded patients. On average, peripheral blood gave 110,000 or so TCR templates and under 40,000 unique clonotypes. Each patient got pembrolizumab 200 mg every 3 weeks or cemiplimab 350 mg every 2 weeks. During anti-PD-1 treatment, some patients continued daily vismodegib 150 mg.

The CDR3 extends over 14 amino acids. V gave up 4 bases and J gave up 3 bases, with 13 bases separating them. Germline assignment: CDR1 SGHNT and CDR2 YYREEE (reference sequence). This clone was detected once. The repertoire was sequenced with immunoSEQ multiplex PCR; TCRdb's copy has only in-frame clones and lacks some. The profile shows tens of thousands of clones, around 80% of them singletons. This chain joins TRBV5-4 and TRBJ1-2; no clear D gene. Sequences were derived from PBMCs, sampled before anti-PD-1 treatment. This receptor was obtained from a human donor with basal cell carcinoma. CDR3 in amino acids: CASSPGGDHYGYTF. CDR3 DNA sequence: TGTGCCAGCAGCCCCGGTGGTGATCACTATGGCTACACCTTC.